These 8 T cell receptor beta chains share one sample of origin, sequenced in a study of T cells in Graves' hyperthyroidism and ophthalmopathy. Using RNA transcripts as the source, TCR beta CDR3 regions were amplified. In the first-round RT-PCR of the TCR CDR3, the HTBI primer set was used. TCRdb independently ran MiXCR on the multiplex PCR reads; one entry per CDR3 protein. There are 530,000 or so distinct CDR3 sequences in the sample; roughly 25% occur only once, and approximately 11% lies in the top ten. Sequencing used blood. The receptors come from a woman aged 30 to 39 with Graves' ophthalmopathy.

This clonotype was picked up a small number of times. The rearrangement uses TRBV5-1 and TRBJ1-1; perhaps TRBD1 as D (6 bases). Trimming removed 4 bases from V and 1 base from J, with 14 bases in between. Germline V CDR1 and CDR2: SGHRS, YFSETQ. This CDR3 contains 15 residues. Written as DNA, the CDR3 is TGCGCCAGCAGCGGGGTCGGGGGCCGGAACACTGAAGCTTTCTTT. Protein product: CASSGVGGRNTEAFF.

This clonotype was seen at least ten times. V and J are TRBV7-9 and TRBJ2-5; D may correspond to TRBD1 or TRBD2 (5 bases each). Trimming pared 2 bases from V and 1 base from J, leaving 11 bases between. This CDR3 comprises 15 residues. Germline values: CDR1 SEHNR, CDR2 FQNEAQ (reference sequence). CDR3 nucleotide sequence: TGTGCCAGCAGCTTAAGTGGGGGAGCCCAAGAGACCCAGTACTTC. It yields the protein CASSLSGGAQETQYF.

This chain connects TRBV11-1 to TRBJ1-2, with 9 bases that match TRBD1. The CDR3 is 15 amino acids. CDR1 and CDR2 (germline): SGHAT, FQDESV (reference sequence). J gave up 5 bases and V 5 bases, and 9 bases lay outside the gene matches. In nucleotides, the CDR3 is TGTGCCAGCAGCATATCCGGGACAGGGAGTTATGGCTACACCTTC. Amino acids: CASSISGTGSYGYTF.

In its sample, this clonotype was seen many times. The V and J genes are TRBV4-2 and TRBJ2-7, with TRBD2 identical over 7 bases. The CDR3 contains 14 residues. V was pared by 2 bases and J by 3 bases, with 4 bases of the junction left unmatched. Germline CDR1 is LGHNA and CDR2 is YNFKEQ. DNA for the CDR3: TGTGCCAGCAGCCAAAGAGGACTAGACTACGAGCAGTACTTC. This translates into CASSQRGLDYEQYF.

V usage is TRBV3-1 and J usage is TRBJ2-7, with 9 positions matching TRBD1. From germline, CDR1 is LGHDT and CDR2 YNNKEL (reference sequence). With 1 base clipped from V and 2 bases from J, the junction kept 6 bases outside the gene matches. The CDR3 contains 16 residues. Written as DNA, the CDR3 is TGTGCCAGCAGCCAAGCACCGGGACAGGGAACCTACGAGCAGTACTTC. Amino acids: CASSQAPGQGTYEQYF.

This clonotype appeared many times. CDR3 nucleotides: TGTGCCACCTTAAATCGACAGGGTTTGAACACTGAAGCTTTCTTT. Amino acids: CATLNRQGLNTEAFF. This chain uses TRBV11-2 with TRBJ1-1; 7 nucleotides agree with TRBD1. The CDR3 extends over 15 amino acids. V trimming: 10 bases; J trimming: 0 bases; junction bases outside the gene matches: 11. Looked up from germline, CDR1 is SGHAT and CDR2 is FQNNGV. The entire variable domain, with the rest obtained from reference TRBV11-2 and TRBJ1-1, is as follows: EAGVAQSPRYKIIEKRQSVAFWCNPISGHATLYWYQQILGQGPKLLIQFQNNGVVDDSQLPKDRFSAERLKGVDSTLKIQPAKLEDSAVYLCATLNRQGLNTEAFFGQGTRLTVV.

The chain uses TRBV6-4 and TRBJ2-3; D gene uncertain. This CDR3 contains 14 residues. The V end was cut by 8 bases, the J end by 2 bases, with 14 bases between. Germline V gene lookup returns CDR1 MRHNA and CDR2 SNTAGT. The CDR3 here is CASSGSGPTDTQYF. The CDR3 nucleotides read TGTGCCAGCTCCGGTTCCGGGCCCACAGATACGCAGTATTTT.

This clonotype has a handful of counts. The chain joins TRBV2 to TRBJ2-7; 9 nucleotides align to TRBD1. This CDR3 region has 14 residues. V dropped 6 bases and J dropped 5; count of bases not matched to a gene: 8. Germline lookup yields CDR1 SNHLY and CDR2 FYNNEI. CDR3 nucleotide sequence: TGTGCCAGCAGCCTACAGGGGGCGAAAAACGAGCAGTACTTC. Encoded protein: CASSLQGAKNEQYF.